The source of this TCR beta chain is a study of shared clonotypes between healthy human individuals. Per the original data handling: ImmunoSEQ yielded junction-only sequences lacking quality scores, so filtering differed. Clones were sequenced by immunoSEQ multiplex PCR, and TCRdb holds only the in-frame ones, with some missing. The V and J calls and clone size come from that table; D and trimming were worked out from the DNA. Altogether more than 450,000 clones are present, 79% being singletons, with the ten largest covering under 15%. Material for sequencing was PBMCs. The receptor's source is a woman aged 40 to 50 in good health. Some clones in this sample may be carry-over from other donors' samples.

The CDR3 loop reads CASSYWDTQYF. The CDR3 nucleotides read TGTGCCAGCAGTTACTGGGATACGCAGTATTTT. The chain has TRBV6-6 and TRBJ2-3, with D hard to call. The CDR3 consists of 11 residues. Germline V lookup: CDR1 MNHNY, CDR2 SVGAGI (reference sequence). The V end lost 1 base, the J end lost 6 bases, and 2 bases lay between the germline ends.